This T cell receptor beta chain was sequenced during a study of cytomegalovirus exposure and HLA in healthy donors. Broader study findings: HLA-A and HLA-B allele assignments for most subjects were reportedly predicted accurately using TCR beta sequences.

This PCR relied on a set of 60 Vbeta primers and 13 Jbeta primers. Clones were sequenced by immunoSEQ multiplex PCR, and TCRdb holds only the in-frame ones, with some missing. The data hold over 150,000 clones, with 65% to 85% observed a single time. Worth noting for this clone: What it binds is not known.

Trimming stripped 4 bases from V and 7 bases from J, with 12 bases between. Per the germline V gene, CDR1 is SGHRS and CDR2 is YFSETQ. CDR3 size: 13 residues. The sequenced sample was PBMCs. The V call is TRBV5-1, the J call TRBJ1-5; D remains unclear. This TCR came from a woman between 18 and 29 years old in good health and CMV-seronegative. CDR3 in amino acids: CASSIQSGQPQHF. In nucleotides, the CDR3 is TGCGCCAGCAGCATTCAGAGCGGACAGCCCCAGCATTTT.